Below, 12 T cell receptor beta chains from the same sample are listed, as sequenced in a study of T cells in tuberculosis. Clones were sequenced by immunoSEQ multiplex PCR, and TCRdb holds only the in-frame ones, with some missing. The data contain roughly 41,000 clones, around 93% of them singletons. The sample consisted of PBMCs. These receptors all come from a donor aged 10-30 years with latent tuberculosis or without tuberculosis infection. Some clones in this sample may be carry-over from other donors' samples.

This chain uses TRBV9 with TRBJ1-4; D might be TRBD1 (6 bases). The CDR3 sequence is 15 residues long. Trimming shortened V by 3 bases and J by 5 bases, and 14 bases separated the two germline ends. Germline CDR1 is SGDLS and CDR2 is YYNGEE. The DNA for the CDR3 is TGTGCCAGCAGCGCCGAGGCAGGGGTGAATGAAAAACTGTTTTTT. It encodes CASSAEAGVNEKLFF.

This chain joins TRBV28 and TRBJ2-7, with TRBD2 as a possible D gene (7 bases). The V and J ends lost 6 bases and 0 bases respectively, with 15 bases between them. CDR3 length equals 15 residues. Germline loops: CDR1 MDHEN, CDR2 SYDVKM. CDR3 residues: CASSPGGRPSYEQYF. The CDR3 DNA is TGTGCCAGCAGCCCGGGGGGCCGCCCCTCCTACGAGCAGTACTTC.

V is TRBV5-6 and J is TRBJ1-5; 7 bases map to TRBD1. CDR1 is SGHDT and CDR2 is YYEEEE in the germline V gene. Trimming at V came to 3 bases and at J to 1 base, leaving 1 base not matched to a gene. The CDR3 is made up of 14 amino acids. The CDR3 DNA is TGTGCCAGCAGCTGGGGACAGAGCAATCAGCCCCAGCATTTT. Protein: CASSWGQSNQPQHF.

V is TRBV12-5 and J is TRBJ1-1, with 8 nucleotides matching TRBD1. This CDR3 is 17 amino acids long. Per the germline V gene, CDR1 is LGHNT and CDR2 is FRNRAP. With V trimmed by 0 bases and J by 2 bases, 8 bases remained unmatched. CDR3 bases: TGTGCTAGTGGTTTGGTAGGGGAAGGGACAGGTAACACTGAAGCTTTCTTT. It specifies CASGLVGEGTGNTEAFF.

The J gene is TRBJ1-6, the V gene TRBV5-1; no clear D gene. Trimming left V 0 bases short and J 5 bases short, with 9 bases between. The CDR3 contains 15 residues. CDR1 and CDR2 (germline): SGHRS, YFSETQ. The CDR3 nucleotides read TGCGCCAGCAGCTTGGAGACACCTGATAATTCACCCCTCCACTTT. It yields the protein CASSLETPDNSPLHF.

V usage is TRBV5-1 and J usage is TRBJ1-1; D not certain. Germline V gene sequence: CDR1 SGHRS, CDR2 YFSETQ. The CDR3 runs to 13 residues. Trimming left V 7 bases short and J 0 bases short, with 10 bases between. The CDR3 here is CASSLELNTEAFF. In nucleotides, the CDR3 is TGCGCCAGCTCACTAGAATTGAACACTGAAGCTTTCTTT.

The chain is built from TRBV19 and TRBJ2-5, with TRBD2 matching 10 bases. The junction had 8 bases not matched to a gene; V was cut back by 1 base and J by 6 bases. The CDR3 contains 16 residues. From germline, CDR1 is LNHDA and CDR2 SQIVND (reference sequence). CDR3 in amino acids: CASSIGFSGGPKTQYF. CDR3 DNA: TGTGCCAGTAGTATAGGATTTAGCGGGGGGCCCAAGACCCAGTACTTC.

The chain links TRBV6-1 to TRBJ2-7; 8 nucleotides line up with TRBD2. The CDR3 is 15 amino acids. The V gene end was trimmed by 1 base and the J gene end by 1 base; junction bases not matched to a gene: 3. Germline CDR1 reads MNHNS; CDR2 reads SASEGT. The CDR3: CASSEVAGLSYEQYV. The CDR3 bases are TGTGCCAGCAGTGAAGTAGCGGGGTTGTCCTACGAGCAGTACGTC.

The genes are TRBV7-6 and TRBJ1-1; a possible D gene is TRBD1 (6 bases). V dropped 1 base and J dropped 1 base, with 10 bases sitting between them. The germline V gene encodes CDR1 SGHVS and CDR2 FNYEAQ. The CDR3 loop spans 15 amino acids. The chain's CDR3 is CASSLGQATNTEAFF. The CDR3 nucleotides read TGTGCCAGCAGCTTAGGACAGGCAACGAACACTGAAGCTTTCTTT.

The CDR3 coding sequence is TGTGCCAGCAGCTTGCCCGGGACAGGATCTTTCTCTGGAAACACCATATATTTT. Its translation is CASSLPGTGSFSGNTIYF. This chain links TRBV7-9 with TRBJ1-3, with 8 bases identical to TRBD1. Germline V gene lookup returns CDR1 SEHNR and CDR2 FQNEAQ (reference sequence). CDR3 length: 18 residues. V was pared by 3 bases and J by 0 bases, with 10 bases of the junction left unmatched.

This clone is a singleton in its sample. The chain links TRBV4-1 to TRBJ2-7, with 11 nucleotides matching TRBD2. Germline loops: CDR1 MGHRA, CDR2 YSYEKL. CDR3 size: 16 residues. The J segment lost 2 bases and the V segment lost 6 bases, leaving 9 bases of the junction unmatched. Here the CDR3 reads CASSQPLAGGTYEQYF. The DNA for the CDR3 is TGCGCCAGCAGTCAACCCCTAGCGGGGGGTACCTACGAGCAGTACTTC.

The V call is TRBV5-4, the J call TRBJ2-3, with TRBD2 as a possible D gene (6 bases). From germline, CDR1 is SGHNT and CDR2 YYREEE (reference sequence). V shed 8 bases and J shed 2 bases, with 27 bases lying between them. The CDR3 covers 18 residues. The CDR3 protein is CASSPKTGLLPTTDTQYF. Written as DNA, the CDR3 is TGTGCCAGTAGCCCTAAGACGGGACTTCTTCCAACCACAGATACGCAGTATTTT. The entire variable domain, with the rest obtained from reference TRBV5-4 and TRBJ2-3, is as follows: ETGVTQSPTHLIKTRGQQVTLRCSSQSGHNTVSWYQQALGQGPQFIFQYYREEENGRGNFPPRFSGLQFPNYSSELNVNALELDDSALYLCASSPKTGLLPTTDTQYFGPGTRLTVL.